This TCR beta chain was sequenced during a study of T cell changes during pregnancy in multiple sclerosis. Method: immunoSEQ multiplex PCR; TCRdb's copy keeps in-frame clones and lacks some. The sample contains around 63,000 clones, approximately 92% of which appear only once. This CDR3 spans 15 amino acids. Germline values: CDR1 SQVTM, CDR2 ANQGSEA. Trimming took 1 base from V and 0 from J; bases not matched to a gene: 6. This clonotype originated in a female donor in good health, enrolled as a control in a pregnancy study. The material sequenced was CD8+ T cells from peripheral blood mononuclear cells, taken in the third trimester of pregnancy. The J gene is TRBJ2-7, the V gene TRBV29-1, with 7 bases fitting TRBD1. CDR3 nucleotide sequence: TGCAGCGTTGAAGGGGGACAGAAAAGCTCCTACGAGCAGTACTTC. Translating gives CSVEGGQKSSYEQYF.